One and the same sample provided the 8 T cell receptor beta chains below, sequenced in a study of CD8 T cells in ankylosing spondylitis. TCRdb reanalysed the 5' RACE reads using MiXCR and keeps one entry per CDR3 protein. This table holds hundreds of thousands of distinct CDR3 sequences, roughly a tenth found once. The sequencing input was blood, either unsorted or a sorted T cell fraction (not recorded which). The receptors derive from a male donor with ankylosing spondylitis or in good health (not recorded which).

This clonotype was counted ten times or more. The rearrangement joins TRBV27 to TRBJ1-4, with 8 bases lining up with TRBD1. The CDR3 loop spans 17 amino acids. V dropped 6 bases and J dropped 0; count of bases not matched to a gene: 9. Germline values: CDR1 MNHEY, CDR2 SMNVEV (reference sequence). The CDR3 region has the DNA TGTGCCAGCAGCCGATACCCGGGACAGGCAACTAATGAAAAACTGTTTTTT. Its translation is CASSRYPGQATNEKLFF. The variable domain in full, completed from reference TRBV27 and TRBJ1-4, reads EAQVTQNPRYLITVTGKKLTVTCSQNMNHEYMSWYRQDPGLGLRQIYYSMNVEVTDKGDVPEGYKVSRKEKRNFPLILESPSPNQTSLYFCASSRYPGQATNEKLFFGSGTQLSVL.

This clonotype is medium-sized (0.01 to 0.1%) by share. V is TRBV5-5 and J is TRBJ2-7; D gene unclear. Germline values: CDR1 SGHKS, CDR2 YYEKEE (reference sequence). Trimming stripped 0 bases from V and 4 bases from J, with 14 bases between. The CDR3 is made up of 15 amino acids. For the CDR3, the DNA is TGTGCCAGCAGCTTGGAAGGATTGGTCCGATACGAGCAGTACTTC. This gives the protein CASSLEGLVRYEQYF.

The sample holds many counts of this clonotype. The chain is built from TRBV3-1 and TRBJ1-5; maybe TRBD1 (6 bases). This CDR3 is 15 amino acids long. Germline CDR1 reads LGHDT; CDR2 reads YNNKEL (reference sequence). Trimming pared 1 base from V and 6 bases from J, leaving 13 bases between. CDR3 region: CASSQGSGDGQPQHF. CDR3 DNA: TGTGCCAGCAGCCAAGGATCAGGGGATGGTCAGCCCCAGCATTTT.

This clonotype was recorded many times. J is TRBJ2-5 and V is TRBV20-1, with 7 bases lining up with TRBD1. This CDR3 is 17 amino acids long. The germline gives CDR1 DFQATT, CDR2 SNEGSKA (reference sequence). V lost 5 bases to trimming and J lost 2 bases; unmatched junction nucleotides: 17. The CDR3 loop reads CSAEALSRQGSQETQYF. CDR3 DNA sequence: TGCAGTGCTGAAGCCTTAAGCCGACAGGGAAGTCAAGAGACCCAGTACTTC.

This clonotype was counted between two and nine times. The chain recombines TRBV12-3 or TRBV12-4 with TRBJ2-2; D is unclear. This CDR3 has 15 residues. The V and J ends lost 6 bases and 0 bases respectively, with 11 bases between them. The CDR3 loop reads CASRPATANTGELFF. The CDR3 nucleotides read TGTGCCAGCAGACCGGCCACCGCGAACACCGGGGAGCTGTTTTTT.

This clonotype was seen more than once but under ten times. The CDR3 reads CATSPGLAGNNEQFF. In DNA, the CDR3 is TGTGCCACCAGCCCGGGGCTAGCGGGGAACAATGAGCAGTTCTTC. V is TRBV24-1 and J is TRBJ2-1, with 9 bases lining up with TRBD2. Losses at the gene ends were 7 bases for V and 5 bases for J; bases not matched to a gene: 8. This CDR3 region has 15 residues. CDR1 is KGHDR and CDR2 is SFDVKD in the germline V gene.

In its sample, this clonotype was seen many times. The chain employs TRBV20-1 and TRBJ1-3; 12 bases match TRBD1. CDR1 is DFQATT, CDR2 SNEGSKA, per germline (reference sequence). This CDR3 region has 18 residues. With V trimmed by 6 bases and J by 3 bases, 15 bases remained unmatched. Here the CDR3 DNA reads TGCAGTGCCACAAAAAATTTAGGGACAGGGGGCGGTGGAAACACCATATATTTT. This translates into CSATKNLGTGGGGNTIYF.

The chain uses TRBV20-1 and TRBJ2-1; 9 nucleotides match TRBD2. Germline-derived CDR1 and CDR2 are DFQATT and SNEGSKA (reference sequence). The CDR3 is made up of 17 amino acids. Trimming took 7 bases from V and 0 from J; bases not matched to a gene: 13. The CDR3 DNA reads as TGCAGTGTGAGAAGAATAGCGGGGGCAAGCTCCTACAATGAGCAGTTCTTC. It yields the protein CSVRRIAGASSYNEQFF.